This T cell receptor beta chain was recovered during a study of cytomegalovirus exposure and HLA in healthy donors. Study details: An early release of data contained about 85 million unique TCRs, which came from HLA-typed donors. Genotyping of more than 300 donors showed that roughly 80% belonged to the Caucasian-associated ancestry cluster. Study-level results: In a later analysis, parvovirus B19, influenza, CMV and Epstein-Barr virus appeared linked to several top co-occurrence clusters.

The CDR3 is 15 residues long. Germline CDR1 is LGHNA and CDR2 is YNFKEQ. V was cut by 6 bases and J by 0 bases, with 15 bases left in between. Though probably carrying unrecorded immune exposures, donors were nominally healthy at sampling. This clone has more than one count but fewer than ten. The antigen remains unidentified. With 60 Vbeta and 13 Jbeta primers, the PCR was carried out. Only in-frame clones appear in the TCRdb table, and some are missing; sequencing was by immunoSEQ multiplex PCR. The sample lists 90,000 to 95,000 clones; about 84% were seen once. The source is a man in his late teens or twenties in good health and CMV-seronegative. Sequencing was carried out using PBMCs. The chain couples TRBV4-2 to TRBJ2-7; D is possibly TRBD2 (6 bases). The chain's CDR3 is CASSRGESSSYEQYF. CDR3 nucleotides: TGTGCCAGCAGTCGCGGGGAGTCTAGCTCCTACGAGCAGTACTTC.